What follows describes a single T cell receptor beta chain. This sample was taken from a study of blood T cell repertoires in COVID-19. In the original workflow: Nucleated cell counts were estimated from reference gene primer amplification. Sequencing was performed with immunoSEQ multiplex PCR; in TCRdb, only in-frame clones are kept and a portion is missing. V and J calls and clone size come straight from that table; D and trimming were deduced from the DNA. The profile shows about 190,000 clones, 70% to 90% of them singletons. Sequencing used peripheral blood. This receptor was taken from a man aged 35 to 55 with active or convalescent COVID-19.

CDR3 sequence: CASSPDGRSEAFF. As DNA, the CDR3 is TGTGCCAGCAGCCCCGATGGGCGCTCTGAAGCTTTCTTT. The chain links TRBV12-3 or TRBV12-4 to TRBJ1-1; D ambiguous. The germline V and J ends were trimmed by 6 bases and 6 bases, with 14 bases remaining between them. The CDR3 totals 13 residues.